This T cell receptor (beta chain) originates from a study of identical twins. Study outcomes and limitations: Insertions ran lower in abundant cord blood beta clonotypes, though not in memory repertoires. Analyses of zero insertions could be partly confounded by invariant MAIT and iNKT cells. Out-of-frame beta chain sequences displayed weaker excess sharing between twins.

This clonotype was counted only a few times. Its target is unknown. A universal primer site came from template switching; cDNA carried unique molecular identifiers. MiXCR, applied by TCRdb to the 5' RACE reads, yields one record per CDR3 protein. The data show roughly 570,000 distinct CDR3 sequences, 9% to 10% seen once. The trim removed 7 bases at V and 7 bases at J, leaving 12 bases unmatched. CDR3 size: 14 residues. Looked up from germline, CDR1 is SQVTM and CDR2 is ANQGSEA. These data were also reused for a study on yellow fever vaccine responses in identical twins.

V is TRBV29-1 and J is TRBJ2-5; 10 nucleotides align to TRBD2. This TCR came from a woman under 30 in good health. Sequenced sample: PBMCs. DNA of the CDR3: TGCAGCGCCAACCCTAGCGGGAGTCGCGGGACCCAGTACTTC. It translates to CSANPSGSRGTQYF.